This TCR beta chain was documented in a study of cytomegalovirus exposure and HLA in healthy donors. Study results and limitations: A later analysis associated some 16,000 TCR beta sequences with HLA alleles at a 0.05 false discovery rate.

The PCR was carried out with 60 Vbeta primers and 13 Jbeta primers. Using immunoSEQ multiplex PCR, the repertoire was profiled, and TCRdb retains in-frame clones only, with some absent. The sample shows approximately 130,000 clones, around 70% of them seen only once. A note on this clone: What it binds is not known.

This clonotype was sampled from a man aged 25 to 40 in good health and CMV-seronegative. What was sequenced was PBMCs.

Written as DNA, the CDR3 is TGTGCCAGCAGCGTAACGGCTAGGCCGGAAGACGAGCAGTTCTTC. Protein: CASSVTARPEDEQFF. The chain carries TRBV9 and TRBJ2-1; D is uncertain. This CDR3 spans 15 amino acids. CDR1 and CDR2 from the germline V gene are SGDLS and YYNGEE. Between the trimmed V and J ends, which lost 1 base and 10 bases, there was a span of 18 bases.